This TCR beta chain was sequenced during a study of blood T cell repertoires in COVID-19 (dated by TCRdb to 2018 to 2020). Turning to the overall study: Collaborator samples came from the United States, Italy and Spain and covered acute and convalescent phases of COVID-19. The material from the prospective study consisted of cDNA or gDNA derived from T cells, B-cell-depleted T cells, or PBMCs. Subjects who had been exposed to COVID-19, were actively infected with it, or had recovered from it provided the deeply sampled blood TCRbeta repertoires that made up the dataset. The repertoires were released in a freely available public database intended as a resource for research on the immune response to SARS-CoV-2. The samples were drawn from the first 160 participants of the ongoing ImmuneRACE study and from about 1,200 subjects provided by 6 global collaborators. Sample metadata almost always included a de-identified subject ID, COVID-19 status, age in years and sex. HLA class I and class II types, where available, came from metadata supplied by the sample provider rather than from assay-based typing.

Via the germline V gene (reference sequence), CDR1 is DFQATT and CDR2 SNEGSKA. There are 11 amino acids in the CDR3, from cysteine to phenylalanine inclusive. This entry keeps only the CDR3 DNA: 33 bases, framed from base 1. The germline V and J ends show losses of 6 bases and 7 bases respectively, and no gene match explains 6 bases of the junction. TCRbeta CDR3 regions were amplified from genomic DNA by means of the immunoSEQ Assay, a bias-controlled multiplex PCR. Turning to the authors' computational methods: The number of nucleated cells in each sample was estimated from the amplification of reference gene primers within the assay. To quantify the absolute abundance of each unique TCRbeta CDR3 rearrangement, sequence reads were collapsed and filtered. For each sample, productive Simpson clonality was calculated as the square root of Simpson's diversity index across productive rearrangements. Imported from immuneACCESS, the table was reduced by TCRdb to in-frame sequences with V and J called. These copies leave out some clones; in studies compared against another copy, an unresolved V gene accounts for under half, and the cause of the remainder is not known. V and J calls plus clone size are reproduced from that table; the DNA served to infer D and trimming. Present in this sample are roughly 670,000 clones, 85% to 90% of which were seen just once. Of the sample, roughly 0.26% falls within the top ten clones.

Results and caveats for the whole study, not just this receptor: The quantity of clinical and demographic metadata differed by source and by participant and was supplied without curation.

As regards this clone: The antigen it recognizes is unknown. Base qualities are missing; no much larger clone stands one base away.

The collaborating institutions used their own protocols to collect whole blood in K2EDTA tubes. For TCRbeta analysis, collaborators shipped samples as frozen whole blood, isolated PBMCs, or DNA extracted from either of those sample types. Specimen: peripheral blood. The TCR comes from a woman younger than 30 with acute or convalescent COVID-19. This receptor chain uses TRBV20-1 and TRBJ2-7; 7 bases in between match TRBD2. The CDR3 region reads CSAGGGREQYF. The nucleotide sequence is TGCAGTGCCGGGGGAGGGCGAGAGCAGTACTTC.